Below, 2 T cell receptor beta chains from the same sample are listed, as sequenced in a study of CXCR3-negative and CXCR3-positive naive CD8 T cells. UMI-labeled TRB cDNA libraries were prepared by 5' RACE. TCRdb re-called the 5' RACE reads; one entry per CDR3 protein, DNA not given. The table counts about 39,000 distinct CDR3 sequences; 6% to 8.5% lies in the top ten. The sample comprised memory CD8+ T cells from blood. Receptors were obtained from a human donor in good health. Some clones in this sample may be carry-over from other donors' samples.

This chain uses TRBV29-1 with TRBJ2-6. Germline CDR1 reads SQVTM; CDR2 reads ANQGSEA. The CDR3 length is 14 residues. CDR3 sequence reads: CSAVDSSGANVLTF.

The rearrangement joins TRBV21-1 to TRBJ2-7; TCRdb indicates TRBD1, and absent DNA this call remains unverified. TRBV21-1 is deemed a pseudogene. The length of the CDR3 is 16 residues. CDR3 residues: CASGTEAGTSSYEQYF.